The 27 T cell receptor beta chains listed next were all sequenced from one sample in a study of blood T cell repertoires in COVID-19. This table comes from immunoSEQ multiplex PCR, and its TCRdb copy is limited to in-frame clones, with some not included. The profile shows a few hundred thousand clones, 87% of them singletons. Sequenced input: PBMCs or T cells enriched from blood (not recorded which). The origin of the receptors is a woman in her twenties or thirties who had recovered from COVID-19.

This clone was picked up one time. The J gene is TRBJ1-4, the V gene TRBV9; D perhaps matches TRBD1 (5 bases). The germline V gene encodes CDR1 SGDLS and CDR2 YYNGEE. The V end lost 3 bases, the J end lost 0 bases, and 12 bases lay between the germline ends. The CDR3 consists of 16 residues. The CDR3 nucleotides are TGTGCCAGCAGCGCCGACCGGGGGGCAACTAATGAAAAACTGTTTTTT. Translation: CASSADRGATNEKLFF.

This rearrangement joins TRBV10-3 to TRBJ2-7; the match to TRBD1 covers 8 bases. The CDR3 extends over 14 amino acids. The V segment lost 2 bases and the J segment 7 bases; nucleotides outside the gene matches: 7. Germline loops: CDR1 ENHRY, CDR2 SYGVKD. Here the CDR3 reads CAISETQGAQEQYF. CDR3 sequence (DNA): TGTGCCATCAGTGAGACCCAGGGGGCGCAGGAGCAGTACTTC.

V usage is TRBV6-2 or TRBV6-3 and J usage is TRBJ1-5; D is unresolved. V was shortened by 4 bases and J by 3 bases, with 10 bases between the two germline ends. CDR3 length equals 14 residues. Germline V gene sequence: CDR1 MNHEY, CDR2 SVGEGT. CDR3 residues: CASSSGRHNQPQHF. CDR3 nucleotides: TGTGCCAGCAGTTCGGGGAGACACAATCAGCCCCAGCATTTT.

The chain is built from TRBV27 and TRBJ2-2; D not certain. V lost 3 bases, J lost 2 bases, and 7 bases lay in between. The CDR3 loop spans 14 amino acids. Germline CDR1 and CDR2: MNHEY and SMNVEV (reference sequence). CDR3 residues: CASSFSFNTGELFF. CDR3 in DNA: TGTGCCAGCAGTTTCTCCTTTAACACCGGGGAGCTGTTTTTT.

J is TRBJ2-3 and V is TRBV28; possible D gene TRBD2, 6 bases. The V gene lost 8 bases and the J gene lost 2 bases, with 14 bases spanning the gap. Germline V gene lookup returns CDR1 MDHEN and CDR2 SYDVKM. The CDR3 consists of 14 residues. The CDR3 sequence: CASAQGGDTDTQYF. CDR3 DNA sequence: TGTGCCAGCGCTCAGGGCGGGGACACAGATACGCAGTATTTT.

This clone was counted once. CDR3 in DNA: TGTGCCAGCAGCTTGGCTCTTACAGCTGAAGCTTTCTTT. Residues: CASSLALTAEAFF. The V gene is TRBV5-8, the J gene TRBJ1-1; no clear D gene. This CDR3 comprises 13 residues. V was clipped by 0 bases and J by 6 bases, with 9 bases between them. Per germline, CDR1 SGHTS and CDR2 YDEGEE.

V gene TRBV6-4 combines with J gene TRBJ2-7; D is unclear. Germline values: CDR1 MRHNA, CDR2 SNTAGT. Trimming shortened V by 3 bases and J by 1 base, and 7 bases separated the two germline ends. CDR3 length: 13 residues. CDR3 sequence: CASSESQSYEQYF. The CDR3 DNA sequence: TGTGCCAGCAGTGAAAGTCAGTCCTACGAGCAGTACTTC.

The chain joins TRBV7-8 to TRBJ2-7; possibly TRBD2 for D (5 bases). The V gene's germline CDR1 is SGHVS and CDR2 FQNEAQ. The length of the CDR3 is 15 residues. The V gene lost 3 bases and the J gene lost 4 bases, with 16 bases spanning the gap. CDR3 residues: CASSLTGQPGYEQYF. The CDR3 nucleotides are TGTGCCAGCAGCTTGACGGGTCAGCCGGGGTACGAGCAGTACTTC.

This chain links TRBV30 with TRBJ1-4; a weak D match, TRBD1 (6 bases). Germline lookup yields CDR1 GTSNPN and CDR2 SVGIG (reference sequence). The CDR3 has 14 residues. V was trimmed by 0 bases and J by 8 bases, leaving 13 bases between them. The CDR3 region is CAWSVRTVGEKLFF. DNA for the CDR3: TGTGCCTGGAGTGTACGGACAGTCGGGGAAAAACTGTTTTTT.

This clone has a handful of counts. The V and J genes are TRBV18 and TRBJ1-1; weak D call: TRBD1 (5 bases). Germline V CDR1 and CDR2: KGHSH, LQKENI. This CDR3 contains 14 residues. V lost 6 bases and J lost 1, with 12 bases in between. For the CDR3, the DNA is TGTGCCAGCTCGCCGGGACTGGCGAACACTGAAGCTTTCTTT. It is translated as CASSPGLANTEAFF.

The chain combines TRBV5-8 with TRBJ2-1; tentatively, D is TRBD2 (6 bases). The CDR3 runs 14 residues. Germline CDR1 reads SGHTS; CDR2 reads YDEGEE. V was clipped by 5 bases and J by 4 bases, with 13 bases between them. The CDR3 sequence: CASRRDWRYNEQFF. In nucleotides, the CDR3 is TGTGCCAGCAGGCGGGACTGGCGGTACAATGAGCAGTTCTTC.

This chain links TRBV2 with TRBJ1-5, with 8 bases identical to TRBD1. Germline assignment: CDR1 SNHLY and CDR2 FYNNEI. The CDR3 has 15 residues. Germline trimming cut 0 bases from V and 8 bases from J; bases unmatched to any gene: 6. CDR3 in amino acids: CASSEALQGVEPQHF. The CDR3 nucleotides are TGTGCCAGCAGTGAAGCGTTACAGGGGGTCGAGCCCCAGCATTTT.

The chain uses TRBV30 and TRBJ1-2; D perhaps matches TRBD1 (6 bases). Trimming stripped 4 bases from V and 2 bases from J, with 14 bases between. The CDR3 covers 14 residues. CDR1 GTSNPN and CDR2 SVGIG come from the germline V gene (reference sequence). The CDR3 protein is CAWTSRGGNYGYTF. The DNA for the CDR3 is TGTGCCTGGACCTCACGGGGGGGCAACTATGGCTACACCTTC.

The chain employs TRBV30 and TRBJ1-6; TRBD1 aligns across 9 bases. The V gene end was trimmed by 1 base and the J gene end by 10 bases; junction bases not matched to a gene: 11. CDR3 length: 16 amino acids. Looked up from germline, CDR1 is GTSNPN and CDR2 is SVGIG (reference sequence). CDR3 bases: TGTGCCTGGAGTGCCTCCGGGACAGGGTCAGCATCACCCCTCCACTTT. Translated: CAWSASGTGSASPLHF. The full variable domain, in which reference TRBV30 and TRBJ1-6 provide the parts outside the CDR3, is SQTIHQWPATLVQPVGSPLSLECTVEGTSNPNLYWYRQAAGRGLQLLFYSVGIGQISSEVPQNLSASRPQDRQFILSSKKLLLSDSGFYLCAWSASGTGSASPLHFGNGTRLTVT.

The V and J genes are TRBV28 and TRBJ1-5; 7 bases align to TRBD1. V lost 8 bases, J lost 3 bases, and 10 bases stayed unmatched. Germline V lookup: CDR1 MDHEN, CDR2 SYDVKM. This CDR3 region has 15 residues. The CDR3 nucleotides are TGTGCCAGCGGTATGGAAGGGACAGCCAATCAGCCCCAGCATTTT. Its protein is CASGMEGTANQPQHF.

For this clone: Other DNA sequences within the sample encode an identical CDR3. The rearrangement uses TRBV7-8 and TRBJ1-5; D may be TRBD1 (5 bases). The germline V and J ends were trimmed by 1 base and 7 bases, with 11 bases remaining between them. Germline CDR1 reads SGHVS; CDR2 reads FQNEAQ. The CDR3 has 14 residues. CDR3 DNA sequence: TGTGCCAGCAGCTTAGGGGGGGGTGACCAGCCCCAGCATTTT. It is translated as CASSLGGGDQPQHF. Full variable domain (remainder filled in from reference TRBV7-8 and TRBJ1-5): GAGVSQSPRYKVAKRGQDVALRCDPISGHVSLFWYQQALGQGPEFLTYFQNEAQLDKSGLPSDRFFAERPEGSVSTLKIQRTQQEDSAVYLCASSLGGGDQPQHFGDGTRLSIL.

The chain couples TRBV3-1 (or the pseudogene TRBV3-2) to TRBJ1-5; no reliable D call. Per the germline V gene, CDR1 is LGHDT and CDR2 is YNNKEL (reference sequence). Deletions cut 0 bases from V and 6 bases from J, with 9 bases between. The CDR3 sequence is 14 residues long. CDR3 sequence reads: CASSQDAGGQPQHF. The CDR3 DNA reads TGTGCCAGCAGCCAAGACGCGGGAGGTCAGCCCCAGCATTTT.

The J gene is TRBJ1-6, the V gene TRBV3-1 (or the pseudogene TRBV3-2), with a tentative D call TRBD1 (5 bases). V was pared by 3 bases and J by 0 bases, with 12 bases between. The CDR3 loop spans 17 amino acids. In germline, CDR1 is LGHDT, CDR2 YNNKEL (reference sequence). CDR3 amino acids: CASSQTARSSYNSPLHF. The CDR3 DNA follows: TGTGCCAGCAGCCAGACAGCTCGGAGCTCCTATAATTCACCCCTCCACTTT.

The gene calls are TRBV19 and TRBJ1-4; D gene unclear. V was cut by 6 bases and J by 5 bases, with 10 bases left in between. CDR3 length equals 13 residues. Germline values: CDR1 LNHDA, CDR2 SQIVND (reference sequence). CDR3 DNA: TGTGCCAGTAGCCCATCCCTAAATGAAAAACTGTTTTTT. Residues: CASSPSLNEKLFF. Filled out from reference TRBV19 and TRBJ1-4, the complete variable domain reads DGGITQSPKYLFRKEGQNVTLSCEQNLNHDAMYWYRQDPGQGLRLIYYSQIVNDFQKGDIAEGYSVSREKKESFPLTVTSAQKNPTAFYLCASSPSLNEKLFFGSGTQLSVL.

This chain joins TRBV9 and TRBJ2-7, with 7 bases lining up with TRBD1. The CDR3 totals 15 residues. J gave up 3 bases and V 3 bases, and 9 bases lay outside the gene matches. Germline values: CDR1 SGDLS, CDR2 YYNGEE. CDR3 nucleotide sequence: TGTGCCAGCAGCGAATCCGGGACAGCCTACTACGAGCAGTACTTC. It codes for CASSESGTAYYEQYF.

The rearrangement uses TRBV2 and TRBJ2-2; D possibly corresponds to TRBD1 (6 bases). The V end was cut by 8 bases, the J end by 2 bases, with 15 bases between. Germline CDR1 SNHLY, CDR2 FYNNEI. This CDR3 is built from 15 residues. The CDR3 coding sequence is TGTGCCAGCCATGAGGGACACATTAACACCGGGGAGCTGTTTTTT. Translating it yields CASHEGHINTGELFF.

This clone turned up a few times. V is TRBV29-1 and J is TRBJ2-7; TRBD1 matches 8 bases. Germline CDR1 is SQVTM and CDR2 is ANQGSEA. Trimming at V came to 1 base and at J to 9 bases, leaving 8 bases not matched to a gene. CDR3 length: 13 residues. For the CDR3, the DNA is TGCAGCGTTGAAGGGGGACAGGTGGATGTGCAGTACTTC. Translating gives CSVEGGQVDVQYF.

This chain links TRBV7-9 with TRBJ2-5; tentative D call: TRBD2 (6 bases). Trimming left V 2 bases short and J 5 bases short, with 21 bases between. In germline, CDR1 is SEHNR, CDR2 FQNEAQ (reference sequence). The CDR3 sequence is 17 residues long. CDR3 sequence reads: CASSLSGSAGRWETQYF. The CDR3 DNA is TGTGCCAGCAGCTTATCAGGGTCGGCAGGGAGGTGGGAGACCCAGTACTTC.

The chain combines TRBV2 with TRBJ1-1; D may be TRBD1 (6 bases). Germline V lookup: CDR1 SNHLY, CDR2 FYNNEI. V lost 5 bases, J lost 8 bases, and 24 bases lay in between. This CDR3 spans 16 amino acids. CDR3 nucleotides: TGTGCCAGCAGTTACATAACACAGGGTGCCCCGATAGAAGCTTTCTTT. It specifies CASSYITQGAPIEAFF.

This chain joins TRBV29-1 and TRBJ2-7, with 7 bases matching TRBD2. The CDR3 length is 12 residues. Germline CDR1 is SQVTM and CDR2 is ANQGSEA. V was pared by 3 bases and J by 5 bases, with 4 bases of the junction left unmatched. CDR3: CSVDGGIDEQYF. As DNA, the CDR3 is TGCAGCGTTGACGGGGGGATCGACGAGCAGTACTTC.

The rearrangement links TRBV24-1 to TRBJ2-3, with TRBD2 matching over 9 bases. V was clipped by 4 bases and J by 4 bases; unmatched bases: 5. The CDR3 has 15 residues. In germline, CDR1 is KGHDR, CDR2 SFDVKD. The CDR3 bases are TGTGCCACCAGTGACCCGGGACTAGCAGCAGATACGCAGTATTTT. Encoded protein: CATSDPGLAADTQYF.

The chain employs TRBV7-2 and TRBJ2-3; perhaps TRBD2 as D (6 bases). Trimming removed 2 bases at V and 5 bases at J, with 8 bases between. The CDR3 is made up of 13 amino acids. Per germline, CDR1 SGHTA and CDR2 FQGNSA. CDR3 loop: CASSLMGGDTQYF. The CDR3 DNA reads as TGTGCCAGCAGCTTAATGGGGGGAGATACGCAGTATTTT.